One sample yielded the 22 T cell receptor beta chains listed below, sequenced in a study of control samples from healthy donors and cancer patients. The protocol was immunoSEQ multiplex PCR, while the TCRdb copy is restricted to in-frame clones and leaves out a portion. The table records 120,000 or so clones, around 87% of them present only once. Sequencing was done on a sample of blood. These receptors were collected from a man in his sixties in good health.

The chain has TRBV6-5 and TRBJ1-2; no clear D. CDR3 length: 15 amino acids. Germline CDR1 is MNHEY and CDR2 is SVGAGI. Trimming cost V 7 bases and J 0 bases, with 15 bases left between them. CDR3 coding DNA: TGTGCCAGCACCCCGGACTCAGGAGCTAACTATGGCTACACCTTC. Translating it yields CASTPDSGANYGYTF.

The chain employs TRBV28 and TRBJ2-7; TRBD1 agrees at 9 bases. The ends lost 6 bases at V and 0 bases at J; junction bases unmatched: 6. The CDR3 is 15 amino acids. The germline V gene encodes CDR1 MDHEN and CDR2 SYDVKM. CDR3 in DNA: TGTGCCAGCAGCTCCGACAGGGGGTTCTCCTACGAGCAGTACTTC. Translated: CASSSDRGFSYEQYF.

The chain links TRBV27 to TRBJ2-1, with TRBD2 matching over 16 bases. The CDR3 has 19 amino acids. Per germline, CDR1 MNHEY and CDR2 SMNVEV (reference sequence). Germline trimming cut 4 bases from V and 7 bases from J; bases unmatched to any gene: 13. The CDR3 loop is CASSWGLAGGPSRRNEQFF. CDR3 in DNA: TGTGCCAGCAGTTGGGGACTAGCGGGGGGGCCGAGCAGAAGAAATGAGCAGTTCTTC.

The V gene is TRBV7-2, the J gene TRBJ2-2; 9 positions match TRBD1. Trimming at V came to 3 bases and at J to 7 bases, leaving 9 bases not matched to a gene. Germline V gene lookup returns CDR1 SGHTA and CDR2 FQGNSA. The CDR3 runs 16 residues. The CDR3 nucleotides are TGTGCCAGCAGCTTCGTTACAGGGGGCGCAGGCGGGGAGCTGTTTTTT. This codes for CASSFVTGGAGGELFF.

The CDR3 bases are TGTGCCAGCAGCCCTGGACAGGCCTTGGGTCCCCAGCATTTT. Translated, it gives CASSPGQALGPQHF. The chain combines TRBV3-1 (or the pseudogene TRBV3-2) with TRBJ1-5, with 7 nucleotides matching TRBD1. Germline V gene data show CDR1 as LGHDT and CDR2 as YNNKEL (reference sequence). V lost 4 bases and J lost 10; bases outside the gene matches: 10. CDR3 length equals 14 residues.

The chain recombines TRBV29-1 with TRBJ2-5, with a possible D match to TRBD2 (6 bases). CDR3 length: 14 amino acids. V lost 7 bases, J lost 0 bases, and 15 bases lay in between. Germline lookup yields CDR1 SQVTM and CDR2 ANQGSEA. The CDR3 DNA reads as TGCAGCGCCGAACTAGCACAGAACCAAGAGACCCAGTACTTC. Encoded protein: CSAELAQNQETQYF.

This clone was seen once. The V gene is TRBV7-2, the J gene TRBJ2-1; the D gene is possibly TRBD2 (6 bases). From germline, CDR1 is SGHTA and CDR2 FQGNSA. This CDR3 contains 13 residues. Between the trimmed V and J ends, which lost 5 bases and 4 bases, there was a span of 9 bases. The CDR3 nucleotides are TGTGCCAGCAGCACCGGGACTTACAATGAGCAGTTCTTC. Its protein is CASSTGTYNEQFF.

V is TRBV19 and J is TRBJ2-2; 9 bases line up with TRBD2. The CDR3 loop spans 18 amino acids. Per germline, CDR1 LNHDA and CDR2 SQIVND (reference sequence). The ends lost 1 base at V and 4 bases at J; junction bases unmatched: 10. The CDR3 DNA reads TGTGCCAGTAGTATAGCTGCGGGGGGGCTTCGCGTCACCGGGGAGCTGTTTTTT. This translates into CASSIAAGGLRVTGELFF. Full variable domain (missing parts from reference TRBV19 and TRBJ2-2): DGGITQSPKYLFRKEGQNVTLSCEQNLNHDAMYWYRQDPGQGLRLIYYSQIVNDFQKGDIAEGYSVSREKKESFPLTVTSAQKNPTAFYLCASSIAAGGLRVTGELFFGEGSRLTVL.

This chain joins TRBV27 and TRBJ2-2, with 8 nucleotides matching TRBD1. The V segment lost 5 bases and the J segment 2 bases; nucleotides outside the gene matches: 7. This CDR3 spans 16 amino acids. Germline values: CDR1 MNHEY, CDR2 SMNVEV (reference sequence). The CDR3 DNA reads TGTGCCAGCAGTCACGGGACAGGTTATAACACCGGGGAGCTGTTTTTT. Protein product: CASSHGTGYNTGELFF.

V and J are TRBV5-4 and TRBJ2-5; D is perhaps TRBD1 (6 bases). This CDR3 spans 13 amino acids. The V and J ends lost 3 bases and 9 bases respectively, with 15 bases between them. Germline assignment: CDR1 SGHNT and CDR2 YYREEE (reference sequence). CDR3 nucleotides: TGTGCCAGCAGCTGGCCGGACAGTTCTCCCCAGTACTTC. It yields the protein CASSWPDSSPQYF.

This sequence joins TRBV15 and TRBJ2-4; 7 bases match TRBD1. Losses at the gene ends were 0 bases for V and 0 bases for J; bases not matched to a gene: 8. The CDR3 length is 18 residues. Germline loops: CDR1 LNHNV, CDR2 YYDKDF (reference sequence). The chain's CDR3 is CATSRDKERGLAKNIQYF. CDR3 nucleotides: TGTGCCACCAGCAGAGATAAAGAGAGGGGGCTAGCCAAAAACATTCAGTACTTC. Variable domain in full (rest from reference TRBV15 and TRBJ2-4): DAMVIQNPRYQVTQFGKPVTLSCSQTLNHNVMYWYQQKSSQAPKLLFHYYDKDFNNEADTPDNFQSRRPNTSFCFLDIRSPGLGDTAMYLCATSRDKERGLAKNIQYFGAGTRLSVL.

V usage is TRBV6-5 and J usage is TRBJ2-6, with a tentative D call TRBD2 (5 bases). The CDR3 is 15 amino acids. The V and J ends lost 2 bases and 4 bases respectively, with 9 bases between them. Germline assignment: CDR1 MNHEY and CDR2 SVGAGI. DNA for the CDR3: TGTGCCAGCAGTTACGCGAGGGCCGGGGCCAACGTCCTGACTTTC. As protein: CASSYARAGANVLTF.

The chain is built from TRBV19 and TRBJ2-3; D possibly corresponds to TRBD2 (5 bases). Germline V lookup: CDR1 LNHDA, CDR2 SQIVND (reference sequence). Trimming took 8 bases from V and 0 from J, leaving 12 bases between them. The CDR3 has 14 residues. The CDR3 DNA reads TGTGCCAGTGCCCCCCGGGGAAGCACAGATACGCAGTATTTT. It specifies CASAPRGSTDTQYF. Using reference TRBV19 and TRBJ2-3 for the parts outside the CDR3, the full variable domain is DGGITQSPKYLFRKEGQNVTLSCEQNLNHDAMYWYRQDPGQGLRLIYYSQIVNDFQKGDIAEGYSVSREKKESFPLTVTSAQKNPTAFYLCASAPRGSTDTQYFGPGTRLTVL.

V and J are TRBV2 and TRBJ2-7; D tentatively fits TRBD1 or TRBD2 (5 bases each). The CDR3 loop spans 13 amino acids. Germline CDR1 reads SNHLY; CDR2 reads FYNNEI. V gave up 7 bases and J gave up 13 bases, with 23 bases separating them. The CDR3 region is CASMMETKGTDYF. As DNA, the CDR3 is TGTGCCAGCATGATGGAAACCAAAGGGACGGATTACTTC.

This chain joins TRBV14 and TRBJ1-4; 8 bases map to TRBD1. The CDR3 is made up of 14 amino acids. From germline, CDR1 is SGHDN and CDR2 FVKESK. J lost 8 bases, V lost 6 bases, and 8 bases had no gene match. The CDR3 DNA is TGTGCCAGCAGGCTTGACAGGGGCAGCGAAAAACTGTTTTTT. Its translation is CASRLDRGSEKLFF.

The chain combines TRBV7-9 with TRBJ2-7; D is undetermined. Germline assignment: CDR1 SEHNR and CDR2 FQNEAQ (reference sequence). The CDR3 spans 17 residues. V was clipped by 1 base and J by 6 bases, with 22 bases between them. The CDR3: CASSLEVSVRRGSEQYF. As DNA, the CDR3 is TGTGCCAGCAGCTTAGAGGTTTCTGTACGGAGAGGTTCCGAGCAGTACTTC.

The rearrangement uses TRBV7-9 and TRBJ2-3; 9 bases map to TRBD2. Germline lookup yields CDR1 SEHNR and CDR2 FQNEAQ (reference sequence). V lost 5 bases, J lost 2 bases, and 5 bases stayed unmatched. This CDR3 has 15 residues. The CDR3 DNA reads TGTGCCAGCAGCACAAGCGGGGGGACCACAGATACGCAGTATTTT. It encodes CASSTSGGTTDTQYF.

V and J are TRBV4-3 and TRBJ1-6, with D perhaps matching TRBD1 (5 bases). The V and J ends lost 0 bases and 4 bases respectively, with 13 bases between them. The CDR3 covers 17 residues. Germline CDR1 is LGHNA and CDR2 is YSLEER. CDR3 amino acids: CASSQDGGVSYNSPLHF. CDR3 DNA sequence: TGCGCCAGCAGCCAAGACGGGGGAGTCTCTTATAATTCACCCCTCCACTTT.

CDR3 bases: TGCGCCAGCGGAATTGCAGGGGTGAACTATGGCTACACCTTC. It codes for CASGIAGVNYGYTF. This sequence joins TRBV5-1 and TRBJ1-2; maybe TRBD1 (6 bases). Germline lookup yields CDR1 SGHRS and CDR2 YFSETQ. Trimming removed 7 bases from V and 2 bases from J, with 15 bases in between. This CDR3 has 14 amino acids.

The chain employs TRBV19 and TRBJ1-3; weak D call: TRBD1 (6 bases). The CDR3 has 17 amino acids. V lost 3 bases and J 2 bases, leaving 17 bases between the germline ends. CDR1 LNHDA and CDR2 SQIVND come from the germline V gene (reference sequence). In DNA form, the CDR3 reads TGTGCCAGTAGTATTCCAGGGGATGGAAGAACTGGAAACACCATATATTTT. It specifies CASSIPGDGRTGNTIYF.

J is TRBJ1-2 and V is TRBV7-9; 8 bases align to TRBD1. CDR3 length: 17 amino acids. Trimming at V came to 5 bases and at J to 7 bases, leaving 18 bases not matched to a gene. Germline-derived CDR1 and CDR2 are SEHNR and FQNEAQ (reference sequence). This chain's CDR3 is CASSPPNHRQGLLGYTF. The CDR3 nucleotides are TGTGCCAGCAGCCCGCCAAACCACCGACAGGGGTTACTTGGCTACACCTTC.

The gene calls are TRBV21-1 and TRBJ2-4; the listed D gene, TRBD1, was not tested against the DNA. TRBV21-1 is tagged as a pseudogene. The CDR3 is 16 amino acids. Here the CDR3 reads CASSKGQLASKNIQYF. DNA for the CDR3: TGTGCCAGCAGCAAAGGACAGCTTGCCTCCAAAAACATTCAGTACTTC.